This T cell receptor beta chain was captured by sequencing in a study of a mutant IDH1 vaccine in newly diagnosed glioma (dated by TCRdb to the early 2020s). A note on the overall study: Eight vaccinations were administered to patients in weeks 1, 3, 5, 7, 11, 15, 19 and 23, corresponding to visits V03 through V10. Peripheral blood was collected at six visits: V03 (baseline), V05, V07, V10, V12 and V13. Of the approximately 29 treated patients, about 62% were male and roughly 38% were female, and a mean age of 40.4 years was recorded. Prior to enrollment, standard therapy consisting of radiotherapy alone, temozolomide alone, or radiochemotherapy with temozolomide had been administered to patients, with the combination being received by most patients. Vaccination was initiated 4-6 weeks after radiotherapy alone, or concurrently with temozolomide cycles in the chemotherapy-containing groups. Longitudinal TCRB deep sequencing was done for roughly 23 treated patients, wherever samples were available for exploratory analyses.

Findings and caveats that apply to the study as a whole: Across multiple MHC alleles, vaccine-induced immune responses were seen in more than 90% of patients. According to the authors, sample limitations meant that analyses of patient blood samples could not be reproduced. No apparent relationship was observed between pseudoprogression and alterations in the top peripheral T cell clonotypes detected by TCRB sequencing. Availability determined which PBMC samples were chosen for TCRB deep sequencing.

The time point label of this sample denotes: week 23, last vaccination. Each vaccine dose, consisting of 300 ug of a 20-mer mutant IDH1 peptide in Montanide, was administered subcutaneously with topical imiquimod. Newly diagnosed WHO grade 3 or 4 IDH1-mutant astrocytomas showing loss of nuclear ATRX were present in the donors. The samples were drawn from NOA16, a multicentre, single-arm, open-label phase I trial in Germany that tested a mutant IDH1 peptide vaccine in humans for the first time. Genomic DNA for TCRB sequencing was extracted from EDTA blood using the DNeasy Blood and Tissue Kit. Worth noting for this clone: Its binding antigen is unknown. Within one base of it there is no much larger clone, and no base qualities were kept.

V has 4 bases trimmed and J has 3 bases trimmed; junction bases matching no gene number 1. CDR1 and CDR2, looked up from the germline V gene (reference sequence), are LNHNV and YYDKDF. The CDR3 contains 13 residues, cysteine and phenylalanine counted. Solely the CDR3 DNA is kept, with 39 bases framed from the first base. The library was made by the immunoSEQ multiplex PCR assay. Following the manufacturer's protocol, the hsTCRB Kit was used to amplify rearranged TCR beta chain sequences. TCRB libraries were sequenced on an Illumina MiSeq. The study's processing was this. Demultiplexing, trimming and gene mapping were performed with the kit vendor's proprietary platform. TCRdb took this table from immuneACCESS and kept in-frame rearrangements with V and J called. Such tables lack part of the clones; where checked against another copy, unresolved V genes explain under half of the gap, and the rest is unexplained. D and trimming were read from the DNA, whereas the V and J calls and clone size are those reported in that table. This sample holds under 45,000 clones; roughly 80% were observed only once. The ten largest account for about 2.4% of the sample.

Source: PBMCs, taken from a glioma patient whose treatment included an IDH1 peptide vaccine. The receptor was isolated from a woman aged 18-29 years with glioma. Some clones in this sample may be carry-over from other donors' samples. The chain links TRBV15 with TRBJ1-2; TRBD1 aligns with 8 central bases. The CDR3 region: CATSKGQDYGYTF. Read as DNA, the sequence is TGTGCCACCAGCAAGGGACAGGACTATGGCTACACCTTC.